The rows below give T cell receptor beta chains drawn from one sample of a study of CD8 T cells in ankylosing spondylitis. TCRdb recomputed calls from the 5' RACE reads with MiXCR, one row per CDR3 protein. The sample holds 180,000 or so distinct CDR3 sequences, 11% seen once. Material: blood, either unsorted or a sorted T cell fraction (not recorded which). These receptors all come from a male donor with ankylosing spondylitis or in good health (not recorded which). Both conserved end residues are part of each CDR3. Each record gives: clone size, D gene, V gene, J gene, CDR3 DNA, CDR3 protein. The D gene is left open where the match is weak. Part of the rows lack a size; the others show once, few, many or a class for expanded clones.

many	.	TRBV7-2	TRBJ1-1	TGTGCCAGCAGCTTATTAAGGGGTCAGGAGGCTTTCTTT	CASSLLRGQEAFF
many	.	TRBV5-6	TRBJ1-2	TGTGCCAGCAGCGTCGGGATCCCTGAGGACTACACCTTC	CASSVGIPEDYTF
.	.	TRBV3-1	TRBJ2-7	TGTGCCAGCAGCCAAAACGCAGCCTCCTACAAGCAGTACTTC	CASSQNAASYKQYF
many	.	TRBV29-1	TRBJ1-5	TGCAGCGTTGGAACTCGGGGTCAGCCCCAGCATTTT	CSVGTRGQPQHF
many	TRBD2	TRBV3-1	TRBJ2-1	TGTGCCCACAATGGTGAGCAGCGGGAGATCTACAATGAGCAGTTCTTC	CAHNGEQREIYNEQFF
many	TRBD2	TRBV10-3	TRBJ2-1	TGTGCCATCAGAGGCGGGGGGGTTTACAATGAGCAGTTCTTC	CAIRGGGVYNEQFF
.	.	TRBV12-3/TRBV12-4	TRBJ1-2	TGTGCCAGCAGCCCTCCGATACAGGGAGGAGGCTACACCTTC	CASSPPIQGGGYTF
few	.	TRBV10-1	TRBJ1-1	TGCGCCAGCAGCGATCAACAGGGTATGGGCACTGAAGCTTTCTTT	CASSDQQGMGTEAFF
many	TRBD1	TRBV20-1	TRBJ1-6	TGCAGTGCTGTCAAGACAGGGAGGCATAATTCACCCCTCCATTTT	CSAVKTGRHNSPLHF
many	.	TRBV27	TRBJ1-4	TGTGCCAGCAGGGAAGACAGGAAGACTAATGAAAAACTGTTTTTT	CASREDRKTNEKLFF
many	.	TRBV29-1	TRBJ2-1	TGCAGCGTTGAAGATATGGCCGCAGGGGGGCACAATGAGCAGTTCTTC	CSVEDMAAGGHNEQFF
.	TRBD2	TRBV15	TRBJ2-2	TGTGCCACCGGCCGCTGGACTAGCGGGAGCACCGGGGAGCTGTTTTTT	CATGRWTSGSTGELFF
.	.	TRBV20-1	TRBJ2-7	TGCAGTGCAGAGTACGGTACAGGGCCTAGGGGGCAGTACTTC	CSAEYGTGPRGQYF
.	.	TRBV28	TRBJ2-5	TGTGCCAGCAGTTTGGACCCAAGGCGGCAAGAGACCCAGTACTTC	CASSLDPRRQETQYF
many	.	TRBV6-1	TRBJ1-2	TGTGCCAGCAGTCCACACCGGGACCAGACGAGAGGCTACACCTTC	CASSPHRDQTRGYTF
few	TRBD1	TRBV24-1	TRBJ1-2	TGTGCCACCAGTGACCAAGACAGGGTCCCCTCTAACTATGGCTACACCTTC	CATSDQDRVPSNYGYTF
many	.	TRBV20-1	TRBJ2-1	TGCAGTGCTAGAGTGCCGGACGGTAGCTCCTACAATGAGCAGTTCTTC	CSARVPDGSSYNEQFF
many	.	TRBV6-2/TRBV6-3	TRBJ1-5	TGTGCCAGCAGTTACTCGATTCCGACAGGAGGTCTAAATCAGCCCCAGCATTTT	CASSYSIPTGGLNQPQHF
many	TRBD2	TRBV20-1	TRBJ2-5	TGCAGTGCTAGCTCGTCTTGGACTAGCGGGAACCAAGAGACCCAGTACTTC	CSASSSWTSGNQETQYF
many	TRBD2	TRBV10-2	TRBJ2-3	TGCGCCAGCAGAGGGACTAGCGTTCGGACAGATACGCAGTATTTT	CASRGTSVRTDTQYF
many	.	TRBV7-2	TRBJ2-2	TGTGCCAGCAGCCGCCTCGGCACAGGGAATGTCGCCGGGGAGCTGTTTTTT	CASSRLGTGNVAGELFF
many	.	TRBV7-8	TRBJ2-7	TGTGCCAGCAGCTTTACAGGGGGGGTAGGGATCCCCTACGAGCAGTACTTC	CASSFTGGVGIPYEQYF
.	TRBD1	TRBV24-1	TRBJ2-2	TGTGCCACCAGTGTCTACAGGGGGAACACCGGGGAGCTGTTTTTT	CATSVYRGNTGELFF
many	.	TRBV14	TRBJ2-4	TGTGCCAGCAGCCAAGAGCTAGCCAAAAACATTCAGTACTTC	CASSQELAKNIQYF
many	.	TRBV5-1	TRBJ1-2	TGCGCCAGCAGCCTGGACCAGGGACCAGGCTACACCTTC	CASSLDQGPGYTF
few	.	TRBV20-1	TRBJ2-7	TGCAGTGCTCCGATGGGGGGCCTCTACGAGCAGTACTTC	CSAPMGGLYEQYF
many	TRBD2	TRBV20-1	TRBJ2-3	TGCAGTGCTAGCATGGACGGGGGGGCCATAAGGGATACGCAGTATTTT	CSASMDGGAIRDTQYF
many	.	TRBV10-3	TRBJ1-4	TGTGCCATCAGTGAGTCGGCGGGATCTGGGGAAAAACTGTTTTTT	CAISESAGSGEKLFF
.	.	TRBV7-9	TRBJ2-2	TGTGCCAGCAGCTTCATCCGGCCGAACACCGGGGAGCTGTTTTTT	CASSFIRPNTGELFF
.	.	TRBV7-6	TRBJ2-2	TGTGCCAGCAGCTTGGGTCGGCCGGGCACCGGGGAGCTGTTTTTT	CASSLGRPGTGELFF
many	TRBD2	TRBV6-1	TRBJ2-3	TGTGCCAGCCTCGGGGGGGGCACAGATACGCAGTATTTT	CASLGGGTDTQYF
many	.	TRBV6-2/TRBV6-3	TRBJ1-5	TGTGCCAGCAGTTTCCGACCTCAGGGGACTAGCAATCAGCCCCAGCATTTT	CASSFRPQGTSNQPQHF
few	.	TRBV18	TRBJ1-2	TGTGCCAGCTCACCAAAGCAGTGGGGGAAAACGAACAGCGGATCTAACTATGGCTACACCTTC	CASSPKQWGKTNSGSNYGYTF
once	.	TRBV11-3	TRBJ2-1	TGTGCCAGCAGTCCTGCCCACAATGAGCAGTTCTTC	CASSPAHNEQFF
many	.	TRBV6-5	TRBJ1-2	TGTGCCAGCAGTTACTCGGGGCAGGGAAACTATGGCTACACCTTC	CASSYSGQGNYGYTF